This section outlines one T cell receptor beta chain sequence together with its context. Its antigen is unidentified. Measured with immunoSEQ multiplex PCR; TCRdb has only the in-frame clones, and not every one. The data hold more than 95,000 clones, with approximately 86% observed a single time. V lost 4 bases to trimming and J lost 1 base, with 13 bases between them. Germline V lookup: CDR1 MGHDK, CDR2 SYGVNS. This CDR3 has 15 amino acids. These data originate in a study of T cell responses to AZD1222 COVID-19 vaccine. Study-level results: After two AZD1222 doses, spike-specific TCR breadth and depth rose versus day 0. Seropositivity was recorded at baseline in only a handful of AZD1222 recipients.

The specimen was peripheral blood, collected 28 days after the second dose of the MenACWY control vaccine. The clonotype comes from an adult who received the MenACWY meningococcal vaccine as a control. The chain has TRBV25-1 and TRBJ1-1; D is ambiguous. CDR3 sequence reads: CASSGRTESNTEAFF. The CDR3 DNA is TGTGCCAGCAGTGGACGGACCGAATCGAACACTGAAGCTTTCTTT.